Each of the 26 T cell receptor beta chains below was sequenced from the same sample in a study of blood T cell repertoires in COVID-19. Data came from immunoSEQ multiplex PCR; TCRdb stores just in-frame clones and leaves some out. This sample has a few hundred thousand clones, with around 90% found just once. Sequenced input: peripheral blood. All receptors come from a man in his late teens or twenties with active or convalescent COVID-19.

This chain connects TRBV27 to TRBJ2-7, with TRBD2 matching over 7 bases. Germline V lookup: CDR1 MNHEY, CDR2 SMNVEV (reference sequence). This CDR3 spans 16 amino acids. The trim removed 5 bases at V and 5 bases at J, leaving 15 bases unmatched. The CDR3 bases are TGTGCCAGCAGTCCACTAATGGGGAGGGCGGGCCACGAGCAGTACTTC. Protein sequence: CASSPLMGRAGHEQYF.

This clone has only one observation. The chain is built from TRBV6-5 and TRBJ1-4, with D possibly TRBD1 on 6 matching bases. The germline gives CDR1 MNHEY, CDR2 SVGAGI. Deletions cut 8 bases from V and 8 bases from J, with 15 bases between. The CDR3 contains 13 residues. The CDR3 bases are TGTGCCAGCGGAACAGGGTTAGAAGAAAAACTGTTTTTT. Its protein product is CASGTGLEEKLFF.

V is TRBV28 and J is TRBJ1-6; TRBD1 agrees at 7 bases. The CDR3 totals 15 residues. CDR1 and CDR2 (germline): MDHEN, SYDVKM. J was trimmed by 9 bases and V by 5 bases; bases with no gene match: 10. CDR3 bases: TGTGCCAGCAGTAGGGACAGTTCTTTGGTTTCACCCCTCCACTTT. This encodes CASSRDSSLVSPLHF.

The chain uses TRBV19 and TRBJ1-2, with 7 bases fitting TRBD1. Germline V gives CDR1 LNHDA, CDR2 SQIVND (reference sequence). The CDR3 runs 14 residues. The trim removed 3 bases at V and 3 bases at J, leaving 4 bases unmatched. The CDR3: CASSIPGTDYGYTF. As DNA, the CDR3 is TGTGCCAGTAGTATCCCCGGGACAGACTATGGCTACACCTTC.

The chain employs TRBV19 and TRBJ1-6, with TRBD1 matching 9 bases. The CDR3 contains 14 residues. Germline-derived CDR1 and CDR2 are LNHDA and SQIVND (reference sequence). Losses at the gene ends were 5 bases for V and 5 bases for J; bases not matched to a gene: 1. The CDR3 nucleotides read TGTGCCAGTAGTGGACAGGGGAATAATTCACCCCTCCACTTT. It yields the protein CASSGQGNNSPLHF.

This chain connects TRBV19 to TRBJ1-5, with D perhaps TRBD1 (6 bases). The V gene's germline CDR1 is LNHDA and CDR2 SQIVND (reference sequence). V lost 4 bases and J lost 5, with 15 bases in between. The CDR3 sequence is 15 residues long. The CDR3 sequence is CASSTQGVGDQPQHF. The CDR3 nucleotides read TGTGCCAGTAGTACACAGGGAGTAGGGGATCAGCCCCAGCATTTT.

The V and J genes are TRBV5-8 and TRBJ1-2, with 7 positions matching TRBD1. Losses at the gene ends were 3 bases for V and 5 bases for J; bases not matched to a gene: 13. The CDR3 loop spans 16 amino acids. The germline V gene has CDR1 SGHTS and CDR2 YDEGEE. The CDR3 coding sequence is TGTGCCAGCAGCTGGGTCGGGACAGAAATCCTTTATGGCTACACCTTC. It is translated as CASSWVGTEILYGYTF.

The J gene is TRBJ2-1, the V gene TRBV6-2 or TRBV6-3, with 7 bases fitting TRBD2. Germline V gene lookup returns CDR1 MNHEY and CDR2 SVGEGT. CDR3 length: 13 residues. Trimming took 6 bases from V and 9 from J; bases not matched to a gene: 8. In DNA form, the CDR3 reads TGTGCCAGCAGCCTGACTAGCTTAGGTGAGCAGTTCTTC. The encoded protein is CASSLTSLGEQFF.

The chain couples TRBV7-8 to TRBJ1-5; D uncertain. V was trimmed by 1 base and J by 0 bases, leaving 4 bases between them. This CDR3 comprises 14 residues. In germline, CDR1 is SGHVS, CDR2 FQNEAQ. The CDR3: CASSLGDSNQPQHF. The CDR3 nucleotides read TGTGCCAGCAGCTTAGGAGATAGCAATCAGCCCCAGCATTTT.

This clone was seen a handful of times. The J gene is TRBJ1-1, the V gene TRBV20-1, with a possible D match to TRBD1 (6 bases). Germline V gives CDR1 DFQATT, CDR2 SNEGSKA (reference sequence). The CDR3 sequence is 14 residues long. V lost 3 bases, J lost 3 bases, and 14 bases lay in between. CDR3 in DNA: TGCAGTGCTAGTACTCTGGGGGCTTACACTGAAGCTTTCTTT. This encodes CSASTLGAYTEAFF.

The chain has TRBV28 and TRBJ1-5; TRBD1 is a possible D gene (6 bases). The CDR3 has 16 amino acids. Germline V lookup: CDR1 MDHEN, CDR2 SYDVKM. Between the trimmed V and J ends, which lost 5 bases and 2 bases, there was a span of 16 bases. In DNA, the CDR3 is TGTGCCAGCAGTCCCAGTGGGGGCGGTGGCAATCAGCCCCAGCATTTT. This gives the protein CASSPSGGGGNQPQHF.

The chain employs TRBV29-1 and TRBJ1-2; D may be TRBD1 (6 bases). The CDR3 has 12 amino acids. Per germline, CDR1 SQVTM and CDR2 ANQGSEA. Trimming stripped 5 bases from V and 4 bases from J, with 11 bases between. The CDR3 bases are TGCAGCGTTAGGGGGGGGCCCTATGGCTACACCTTC. Translation: CSVRGGPYGYTF.

Comments on this clone: Compared with germline, one end of the junction differs, possibly owing to a read error. The chain employs TRBV3-1 (or the pseudogene TRBV3-2) and TRBJ2-1, with TRBD2 matching 9 bases. The CDR3 is 16 amino acids. CDR1 and CDR2 (germline): LGHDT, YNNKEL (reference sequence). The CDR3 sequence: CASSQAGGLLYNEQFF. CDR3 coding DNA: TGTGCCAGCAGTCAAGCGGGAGGCCTTCTCTACAATGAGCAGTTCTTC.

The CDR3 loop reads CASSPGRPSTDTQYF. CDR3 coding DNA: TGCGCCAGCAGCCCGGGTAGACCTAGCACAGATACGCAGTATTTT. This sequence joins TRBV5-1 and TRBJ2-3; D uncertain. Germline CDR1 is SGHRS and CDR2 is YFSETQ. The CDR3 is 15 residues long. The V end lost 4 bases, the J end lost 0 bases, and 12 bases lay between the germline ends.

Note on this clone: The sample carries other DNA sequences with the same CDR3. In DNA form, the CDR3 reads TGTGCCAGCTCACCATTGGACAGGGGTGAGACCCAGTACTTC. This translates into CASSPLDRGETQYF. The chain links TRBV18 to TRBJ2-5; 9 bases are shared with TRBD1. V gave up 2 bases and J gave up 5 bases; unmatched junction bases: 3. The CDR3 is made up of 14 amino acids. Germline V CDR1 and CDR2: KGHSH, LQKENI. Based on the CDR3 plus reference TRBV18 and TRBJ2-5, the full variable domain is NAGVMQNPRHLVRRRGQEARLRCSPMKGHSHVYWYRQLPEEGLKFMVYLQKENIIDESGMPKERFSAEFPKEGPSILRIQQVVRGDSAAYFCASSPLDRGETQYFGPGTRLLVL.

The DNA of the CDR3 is TGTGCCAGTACCCTCGAGACAGGGGTAGGACAGCCCCAGCATTTT. It codes for CASTLETGVGQPQHF. The V gene is TRBV19, the J gene TRBJ1-5, with 8 bases aligning to TRBD1. The CDR3 is 15 amino acids. Germline lookup yields CDR1 LNHDA and CDR2 SQIVND (reference sequence). J was trimmed by 7 bases and V by 7 bases; bases with no gene match: 12.

J is TRBJ2-7 and V is TRBV28; D is possibly TRBD2 (5 bases). Germline V gives CDR1 MDHEN, CDR2 SYDVKM. CDR3 length: 16 amino acids. Trimming shortened V by 3 bases and J by 3 bases, and 18 bases separated the two germline ends. Here the CDR3 reads CASSFVQRNRDYEQYF. The CDR3 region has the DNA TGTGCCAGCAGTTTTGTTCAGCGGAATCGGGACTACGAGCAGTACTTC. The full variable domain, with the rest looked up from reference TRBV28 and TRBJ2-7, is DVKVTQSSRYLVKRTGEKVFLECVQDMDHENMFWYRQDPGLGLRLIYFSYDVKMKEKGDIPEGYSVSREKKERFSLILESASTNQTSMYLCASSFVQRNRDYEQYFGPGTRLTVT.

J is TRBJ2-2 and V is TRBV18; TRBD2 aligns across 8 bases. In germline, CDR1 is KGHSH, CDR2 LQKENI. The CDR3 loop spans 17 amino acids. V was pared by 5 bases and J by 2 bases, with 10 bases of the junction left unmatched. The CDR3 spells CASSASASGRNTGELFF. Here the CDR3 DNA reads TGTGCCAGCTCAGCCTCGGCGAGCGGGAGAAACACCGGGGAGCTGTTTTTT.

The V call is TRBV9, the J call TRBJ2-3; D gene ambiguous. Germline V CDR1 and CDR2: SGDLS, YYNGEE. V gave up 0 bases and J gave up 4 bases, with 9 bases separating them. The CDR3 has 14 residues. The CDR3 DNA reads TGTGCCAGCAGCGTAGAGATTAGTGCAGATACGCAGTATTTT. Its translation is CASSVEISADTQYF. Based on the CDR3 plus reference TRBV9 and TRBJ2-3, the full variable domain is DSGVTQTPKHLITATGQRVTLRCSPRSGDLSVYWYQQSLDQGLQFLIQYYNGEERAKGNILERFSAQQFPDLHSELNLSSLELGDSALYFCASSVEISADTQYFGPGTRLTVL.

The CDR3: CASSLMTGVPTDTQYF. The CDR3, as DNA: TGCGCCAGCAGCCTAATGACAGGGGTACCCACAGATACGCAGTATTTT. The V gene is TRBV5-1, the J gene TRBJ2-3; 8 positions match TRBD1. This CDR3 contains 16 residues. With 4 bases clipped from V and 2 bases from J, the junction kept 9 bases outside the gene matches. Germline CDR1 is SGHRS and CDR2 is YFSETQ.

The rearrangement links TRBV6-5 to TRBJ2-3; D may be TRBD1 (6 bases). Trimming removed 2 bases at V and 4 bases at J, with 10 bases between. The CDR3 totals 14 residues. The V gene's germline CDR1 is MNHEY and CDR2 SVGAGI. This CDR3 reads CASSYGGSADTQYF. CDR3 coding DNA: TGTGCCAGCAGTTACGGGGGCTCGGCAGATACGCAGTATTTT.

The gene calls are TRBV14 and TRBJ2-1, with TRBD1 matching 8 bases. CDR3 length: 14 amino acids. Germline V CDR1 and CDR2: SGHDN, FVKESK. Germline trimming cut 6 bases from V and 9 bases from J; bases unmatched to any gene: 10. CDR3 sequence (DNA): TGTGCCAGCAGTCGAGGACAGGGAATCGGTGAGCAGTTCTTC. It translates to CASSRGQGIGEQFF.

The chain combines TRBV28 with TRBJ2-1, with TRBD1 matching over 8 bases. The CDR3 has 16 residues. With V trimmed by 6 bases and J by 12 bases, 19 bases remained unmatched. Germline values: CDR1 MDHEN, CDR2 SYDVKM. The CDR3 is CASSSQDRDRFLMQFF. The DNA of the CDR3 is TGTGCCAGCAGCAGCCAGGACAGGGACCGTTTCCTTATGCAGTTCTTC.

V is TRBV7-9 and J is TRBJ2-3; no clear D gene. Germline CDR1 reads SEHNR; CDR2 reads FQNEAQ (reference sequence). Trimming stripped 5 bases from V and 3 bases from J, with 3 bases between. This CDR3 is built from 11 residues. The CDR3 sequence: CASSQTDTQYF. The CDR3 DNA is TGTGCCAGCAGCCAGACAGATACGCAGTATTTT.

The chain recombines TRBV5-1 with TRBJ2-7; possibly TRBD2 for D (6 bases). This CDR3 is built from 15 residues. V dropped 2 bases and J dropped 6 bases, with 18 bases sitting between them. Germline-derived CDR1 and CDR2 are SGHRS and YFSETQ. Here the CDR3 DNA reads TGCGCCAGCAGCTTTGCAAACCAGGAGGGAACCGAGCAGTACTTC. Its translation is CASSFANQEGTEQYF.

V and J are TRBV6-1 and TRBJ2-3; 8 bases align to TRBD1. Per the germline V gene, CDR1 is MNHNS and CDR2 is SASEGT. The ends lost 2 bases at V and 4 bases at J; junction bases unmatched: 5. CDR3 size: 15 residues. The CDR3 DNA follows: TGTGCCAGCAGTGAACAGGGGGCCGGGGCAGATACGCAGTATTTT. Its translation: CASSEQGAGADTQYF.